The 22 T cell receptor beta chains in this list originate from one sample, sequenced in a study of cytomegalovirus exposure and HLA in healthy donors. A multiplex PCR was run with 60 Vbeta primers and 13 Jbeta primers. The method was immunoSEQ multiplex PCR; TCRdb's version includes in-frame clones alone and lacks a portion of them. This sample has about 200,000 clones; 80% to 90% occur once, and the top ten carry about 3%. Sequencing was performed on PBMCs. The source is a man aged 25 to 40 in good health and CMV-seronegative.

The rearrangement links TRBV18 to TRBJ1-1; no reliable D call. CDR1 and CDR2 from the germline V gene are KGHSH and LQKENI. The V gene lost 2 bases and the J gene lost 4 bases, with 8 bases spanning the gap. This CDR3 has 13 amino acids. CDR3 sequence (DNA): TGTGCCAGCTCACCAATCGCTACCACTGAAGCTTTCTTT. This gives the protein CASSPIATTEAFF.

The V call is TRBV5-5, the J call TRBJ1-2; D perhaps matches TRBD1 (6 bases). This CDR3 contains 15 residues. The V gene lost 0 bases and the J gene lost 4 bases, with 13 bases spanning the gap. The germline CDR1 and CDR2 sequences are SGHKS and YYEKEE (reference sequence). The CDR3 sequence: CASSLAETGLYGYTF. The CDR3 nucleotides are TGTGCCAGCAGCTTGGCCGAGACAGGACTCTATGGCTACACCTTC.

The chain joins TRBV4-3 to TRBJ1-4; unclear D gene. V lost 2 bases to trimming and J lost 3 bases, with 10 bases between them. CDR1 LGHNA and CDR2 YSLEER come from the germline V gene. There are 15 residues in the CDR3. CDR3 DNA sequence: TGCGCCAGCAGCCAAAGCGCGGGTGCTAATGAAAAACTGTTTTTT. Its translation is CASSQSAGANEKLFF.

As DNA, the CDR3 is TGTGCCAGCAGTGGGGCGTTTGCGTACAATGAGCAGTTCTTC. It yields the protein CASSGAFAYNEQFF. The chain combines TRBV2 with TRBJ2-1; D is uncertain. The length of the CDR3 is 14 residues. Germline V gives CDR1 SNHLY, CDR2 FYNNEI. Trimming cost V 4 bases and J 4 bases, with 11 bases left between them.

This chain links TRBV5-1 with TRBJ2-3; 10 bases align to TRBD1. Germline trimming cut 0 bases from V and 2 bases from J; bases unmatched to any gene: 6. The CDR3 runs to 17 residues. Germline CDR1 and CDR2: SGHRS and YFSETQ. The CDR3 protein is CASSLALGQGFTDTQYF. The CDR3 region has the DNA TGCGCCAGCAGCTTGGCCTTGGGACAGGGGTTCACAGATACGCAGTATTTT. The full variable domain, completed using reference TRBV5-1 and TRBJ2-3, is KAGVTQTPRYLIKTRGQQVTLSCSPISGHRSVSWYQQTPGQGLQFLFEYFSETQRNKGNFPGRFSGRQFSNSRSEMNVSTLELGDSALYLCASSLALGQGFTDTQYFGPGTRLTVL.

This clone was detected once. The chain carries TRBV9 and TRBJ2-5; possible D gene TRBD2, 5 bases. Trimming pared 2 bases from V and 4 bases from J, leaving 15 bases between. From germline, CDR1 is SGDLS and CDR2 YYNGEE. The CDR3 sequence is 15 residues long. The CDR3 is CASSVFGDQAETQYF. In DNA, the CDR3 is TGTGCCAGCAGCGTCTTCGGGGATCAGGCAGAGACCCAGTACTTC.

This rearrangement joins TRBV5-6 to TRBJ2-7, with TRBD1 as a possible D gene (6 bases). Trimming took 3 bases from V and 2 from J, leaving 9 bases between them. From germline, CDR1 is SGHDT and CDR2 YYEEEE. The CDR3 runs to 13 residues. CDR3 bases: TGTGCCAGCAGCTCACGGACAGCCTACGAGCAGTACTTC. This codes for CASSSRTAYEQYF.

The genes are TRBV7-9 and TRBJ2-7; a possible D gene is TRBD1 (5 bases). CDR1 and CDR2 (germline): SEHNR, FQNEAQ (reference sequence). The CDR3 is 16 amino acids. V was cut by 5 bases and J by 2 bases, with 19 bases left in between. The CDR3 protein is CASSLSPLTVPYEQYF. The CDR3 DNA reads TGTGCCAGCAGCCTTAGCCCATTGACAGTTCCCTACGAGCAGTACTTC.

The rearrangement links TRBV27 to TRBJ2-7, with 11 positions matching TRBD1. The CDR3 sequence is 16 residues long. Germline values: CDR1 MNHEY, CDR2 SMNVEV (reference sequence). V was clipped by 5 bases and J by 3 bases; unmatched bases: 9. CDR3 nucleotide sequence: TGTGCCAGCAGTCCAACCCGGACAGGGGGCTACTACGAGCAGTACTTC. The encoded protein is CASSPTRTGGYYEQYF.

The V and J genes are TRBV7-8 and TRBJ2-3; no clear D. Germline-derived CDR1 and CDR2 are SGHVS and FQNEAQ. This CDR3 contains 15 residues. Trimming stripped 5 bases from V and 7 bases from J, with 19 bases between. The CDR3 DNA is TGTGCCAGCAGCCTCCAGTTGGGCCCCACGAATACGCAGTATTTT. Encoded protein: CASSLQLGPTNTQYF.

V and J are TRBV7-3 and TRBJ2-5, with 7 bases lining up with TRBD2. Germline V lookup: CDR1 SGHTA, CDR2 FQGTGA. The length of the CDR3 is 16 residues. V shed 1 base, J shed 4 bases, and the junction held 9 bases outside the gene matches. The CDR3 bases are TGTGCCAGCAGCTTAAACGGGCCGGGGGGTGGAGAGACCCAGTACTTC. Residues: CASSLNGPGGGETQYF.

The chain has TRBV27 and TRBJ2-7, with 7 positions matching TRBD2. V gave up 2 bases and J gave up 9 bases; unmatched junction bases: 10. The length of the CDR3 is 14 residues. Germline V lookup: CDR1 MNHEY, CDR2 SMNVEV (reference sequence). The CDR3 here is CASSLGLAAGVQYF. The CDR3 region has the DNA TGTGCCAGCAGTTTAGGGCTAGCGGCCGGGGTGCAGTACTTC.

This chain links TRBV7-9 with TRBJ1-2; 8 nucleotides agree with TRBD1. V trimming: 2 bases; J trimming: 4 bases; junction bases outside the gene matches: 3. Germline CDR1 and CDR2: SEHNR and FQNEAQ (reference sequence). The CDR3 is 14 residues long. The CDR3 DNA is TGTGCCAGCAGCTTAACGACAGGGGCCTATGGCTACACCTTC. Translation: CASSLTTGAYGYTF. The full variable domain, its missing parts supplied by reference TRBV7-9 and TRBJ1-2, is DTGVSQNPRHKITKRGQNVTFRCDPISEHNRLYWYRQTLGQGPEFLTYFQNEAQLEKSRLLSDRFSAERPKGSFSTLEIQRTEQGDSAMYLCASSLTTGAYGYTFGSGTRLTVV.

The V gene is TRBV7-3, the J gene TRBJ1-1; D unresolved. V lost 5 bases and J 3 bases, leaving 10 bases between the germline ends. Germline values: CDR1 SGHTA, CDR2 FQGTGA. This CDR3 has 13 residues. The DNA of the CDR3 is TGTGCCAGCAGCCTCAACCGGGACACTGAAGCTTTCTTT. Residues: CASSLNRDTEAFF.

The CDR3, as DNA: TGTGCCAGCAGAACACAGGCAAACCTACCCTACGAGCAGTACTTC. As protein: CASRTQANLPYEQYF. J is TRBJ2-7 and V is TRBV27; the D gene is possibly TRBD1 (5 bases). CDR1 and CDR2 (germline): MNHEY, SMNVEV (reference sequence). This CDR3 contains 15 residues. V lost 6 bases and J lost 2, with 17 bases in between.

The chain has TRBV9 and TRBJ2-3, with unresolved D. V was shortened by 0 bases and J by 9 bases, with 20 bases between the two germline ends. Germline V gene sequence: CDR1 SGDLS, CDR2 YYNGEE. This CDR3 is 16 amino acids long. CDR3 region: CASSVGDSTISSTQYF. In DNA, the CDR3 is TGTGCCAGCAGCGTAGGTGACTCCACGATATCCTCGACGCAGTATTTT.

CDR3 amino acids: CASSVESRTSRLGLSGQYF. The DNA of the CDR3 is TGTGCCAGCAGCGTAGAGTCCAGGACTAGTCGGTTGGGCTTATCGGGGCAGTATTTT. This chain joins TRBV9 and TRBJ2-3, with TRBD2 identical over 7 bases. Trimming at V came to 0 bases and at J to 11 bases, leaving 24 bases not matched to a gene. Per germline, CDR1 SGDLS and CDR2 YYNGEE. The CDR3 spans 19 residues.

The chain employs TRBV15 and TRBJ1-1; the match to TRBD1 covers 12 bases. The CDR3 contains 16 residues. V lost 7 bases, J lost 10 bases, and 16 bases stayed unmatched. The germline gives CDR1 LNHNV, CDR2 YYDKDF (reference sequence). The CDR3 region is CATNPSRGQGASGAFF. The CDR3 bases are TGTGCCACCAACCCTTCGCGGGGACAGGGGGCTTCTGGAGCTTTCTTT.

The CDR3 DNA reads as TGCGCCAGCAGCCAGGGTACAGGGGGGGGGACCTACAATGAGCAGTTCTTC. Translating it yields CASSQGTGGGTYNEQFF. The V call is TRBV4-1, the J call TRBJ2-1; TRBD1 is a possible D gene (8 bases). This CDR3 comprises 17 residues. Germline CDR1 and CDR2: MGHRA and YSYEKL. V was shortened by 3 bases and J by 2 bases, with 17 bases between the two germline ends.

The CDR3 sequence is CASIRDRAGSSPLHF. The CDR3 bases are TGTGCCAGCATTAGAGACAGGGCTGGGTCTTCACCCCTCCACTTT. V is TRBV2 and J is TRBJ1-6, with 7 bases lining up with TRBD1. This CDR3 contains 15 residues. V gave up 7 bases and J gave up 9 bases; unmatched junction bases: 12. The germline gives CDR1 SNHLY, CDR2 FYNNEI.

This clone was observed a few times. The rearrangement uses TRBV5-5 and TRBJ1-2, with 9 bases that match TRBD1. J gave up 6 bases and V 1 base, and 4 bases lay outside the gene matches. Germline assignment: CDR1 SGHKS and CDR2 YYEKEE (reference sequence). The length of the CDR3 is 14 residues. The CDR3: CASSLTGGADGYTF. DNA for the CDR3: TGTGCCAGCAGCTTGACAGGGGGCGCCGATGGCTACACCTTC.

The chain carries TRBV7-6 and TRBJ2-7; the D is unclear. This CDR3 comprises 13 residues. From germline, CDR1 is SGHVS and CDR2 FNYEAQ. V lost 1 base, J lost 1 base, and 5 bases lay in between. CDR3 DNA sequence: TGTGCCAGCAGCTTAGGCAGGTCCTACGAGCAGTACTTC. This gives the protein CASSLGRSYEQYF.